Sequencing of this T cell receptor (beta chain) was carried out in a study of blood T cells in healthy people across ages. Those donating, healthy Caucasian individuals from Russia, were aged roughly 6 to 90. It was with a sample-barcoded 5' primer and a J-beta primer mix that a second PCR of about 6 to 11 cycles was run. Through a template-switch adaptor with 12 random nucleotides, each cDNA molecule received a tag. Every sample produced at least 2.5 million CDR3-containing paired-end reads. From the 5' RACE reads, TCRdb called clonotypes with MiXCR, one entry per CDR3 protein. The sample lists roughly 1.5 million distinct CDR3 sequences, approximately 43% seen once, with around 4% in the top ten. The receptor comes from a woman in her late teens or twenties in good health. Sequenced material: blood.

DNA for the CDR3: TGTGCCAGCAGTGGACTAGCTCACAATGAGCAGTACTTC. This codes for CASSGLAHNEQYF. V is TRBV6-1 and J is TRBJ2-7, with 7 bases identical to TRBD2. Germline trimming cut 4 bases from V and 7 bases from J; bases unmatched to any gene: 7. This CDR3 spans 13 amino acids. Germline-derived CDR1 and CDR2 are MNHNS and SASEGT.